One and the same sample provided the 20 T cell receptor beta chains below, sequenced in a study of siplizumab effects on memory and regulatory T cells. Method: immunoSEQ multiplex PCR; TCRdb's copy keeps in-frame clones and lacks some. Among 100,000 or so clones listed, 80% to 95% were seen once. The sample taken for sequencing was CD4+ T cells sorted from blood. These receptors were collected from a human donor in good health.

The CDR3 loop is CASSLTGESNQPQHF. The CDR3 nucleotides read TGTGCCAGCAGTTTAACCGGGGAAAGCAATCAGCCCCAGCATTTT. The chain combines TRBV28 with TRBJ1-5; no reliable D call. The CDR3 sequence is 15 residues long. Germline CDR1 and CDR2: MDHEN and SYDVKM. V was trimmed by 2 bases and J by 1 base, leaving 9 bases between them.

The V call is TRBV18, the J call TRBJ1-2; D uncertain. V was trimmed by 0 bases and J by 4 bases, leaving 9 bases between them. Germline values: CDR1 KGHSH, CDR2 LQKENI. This CDR3 has 14 residues. The CDR3 spells CASSPPSPSYGYTF. DNA of the CDR3: TGTGCCAGCTCACCACCGAGCCCGAGCTATGGCTACACCTTC.

CDR3: CASGGLAEGTGELFF. CDR3 nucleotide sequence: TGCGCCAGCGGTGGGCTAGCGGAAGGAACCGGGGAGCTGTTTTTT. V and J are TRBV10-1 and TRBJ2-2, with 7 bases that match TRBD2. Germline CDR1 WNHNN, CDR2 SYGVQD (reference sequence). J lost 5 bases, V lost 8 bases, and 11 bases had no gene match. The CDR3 runs 15 residues.

The chain carries TRBV18 and TRBJ1-4; D perhaps matches TRBD1 (5 bases). The germline gives CDR1 KGHSH, CDR2 LQKENI. Trimming took 2 bases from V and 8 from J, leaving 12 bases between them. The CDR3 contains 14 residues. CDR3: CASSPGASREKLFF. The CDR3 nucleotides are TGTGCCAGCTCACCAGGGGCCAGTCGAGAAAAACTGTTTTTT.

V usage is TRBV28 and J usage is TRBJ1-3; no clear D gene. The CDR3 covers 14 residues. V dropped 8 bases and J dropped 0 bases, with 11 bases sitting between them. Per the germline V gene, CDR1 is MDHEN and CDR2 is SYDVKM. CDR3 nucleotide sequence: TGTGCCAGCGAGGGCGCCTCCTCTGGAAACACCATATATTTT. Residues: CASEGASSGNTIYF.

This clone was detected only once. This chain connects TRBV19 to TRBJ1-5, with D perhaps matching TRBD1 (6 bases). Germline loops: CDR1 LNHDA, CDR2 SQIVND (reference sequence). V lost 9 bases to trimming and J lost 4 bases, with 13 bases between them. CDR3 length: 13 residues. The CDR3 region has the DNA TGTGCCAGCAACAGGGTGAGGAATCAGCCCCAGCATTTT. Residues: CASNRVRNQPQHF.

The chain employs TRBV9 and TRBJ2-2, with D maybe TRBD2 (6 bases). The CDR3 covers 15 residues. Germline V gene sequence: CDR1 SGDLS, CDR2 YYNGEE. Trimming stripped 1 base from V and 4 bases from J, with 11 bases between. For the CDR3, the DNA is TGTGCCAGCAGCGTATCTAGCGTACGCACCGGGGAGCTGTTTTTT. This translates into CASSVSSVRTGELFF. Drawing the rest from reference TRBV9 and TRBJ2-2, the complete variable domain is DSGVTQTPKHLITATGQRVTLRCSPRSGDLSVYWYQQSLDQGLQFLIQYYNGEERAKGNILERFSAQQFPDLHSELNLSSLELGDSALYFCASSVSSVRTGELFFGEGSRLTVL.

The rearrangement links TRBV6-5 to TRBJ2-2; D gene uncertain. The length of the CDR3 is 16 residues. Germline V gives CDR1 MNHEY, CDR2 SVGAGI. V was shortened by 2 bases and J by 3 bases, with 13 bases between the two germline ends. Here the CDR3 reads CASSYVASTYTGELFF. For the CDR3, the DNA is TGTGCCAGCAGTTACGTTGCATCTACCTACACCGGGGAGCTGTTTTTT.

The gene calls are TRBV30 and TRBJ1-5, with no clear D. V was pared by 5 bases and J by 4 bases, with 12 bases between. Germline CDR1 reads GTSNPN; CDR2 reads SVGIG (reference sequence). This CDR3 is 13 amino acids long. CDR3 loop: CAWSVPGNQPQHF. The CDR3 bases are TGTGCCTGGTCGGTCCCTGGTAATCAGCCCCAGCATTTT. Filled out from reference TRBV30 and TRBJ1-5, the complete variable domain reads SQTIHQWPATLVQPVGSPLSLECTVEGTSNPNLYWYRQAAGRGLQLLFYSVGIGQISSEVPQNLSASRPQDRQFILSSKKLLLSDSGFYLCAWSVPGNQPQHFGDGTRLSIL.

This chain uses TRBV27 with TRBJ2-1; TRBD2 matches at 12 bases. This CDR3 is 13 amino acids long. CDR1 is MNHEY, CDR2 SMNVEV, per germline (reference sequence). The V segment lost 4 bases and the J segment 14 bases; nucleotides outside the gene matches: 6. In DNA form, the CDR3 reads TGTGCCAGCAGTTCACTAGCGGGAGGCCATAAGTTCTTC. The encoded protein is CASSSLAGGHKFF.

This rearrangement joins TRBV14 to TRBJ2-5, with unresolved D. Germline V CDR1 and CDR2: SGHDN, FVKESK. This CDR3 is 17 amino acids long. Trimming took off 0 bases at V and 2 bases at J, with 16 bases between the two ends. Here the CDR3 reads CASSQDTPPFVQETQYF. The DNA of the CDR3 is TGTGCCAGCAGCCAAGATACCCCTCCCTTTGTTCAAGAGACCCAGTACTTC.

V is TRBV28 and J is TRBJ2-3; TRBD1 might be the D (5 bases). V gave up 6 bases and J gave up 5 bases, with 24 bases separating them. The CDR3 covers 17 residues. Per germline, CDR1 MDHEN and CDR2 SYDVKM. Written as DNA, the CDR3 is TGTGCCAGCAGCCCCCCCTCAGGGTGGGGTTCGATAGATACGCAGTATTTT. The encoded protein is CASSPPSGWGSIDTQYF.

The sample holds one count of this clone. The J gene is TRBJ2-3, the V gene TRBV7-3; 7 nucleotides match TRBD2. Germline V lookup: CDR1 SGHTA, CDR2 FQGTGA. V shed 2 bases and J 5 bases; nucleotides not matched to a gene: 1. This CDR3 has 13 residues. This CDR3 is CASSLAGVDTQYF. The CDR3, as DNA: TGTGCCAGCAGCTTAGCGGGAGTAGATACGCAGTATTTT. The whole variable domain, filled in from reference TRBV7-3 and TRBJ2-3, reads GAGVSQTPSNKVTEKGKYVELRCDPISGHTALYWYRQSLGQGPEFLIYFQGTGAADDSGLPNDRFFAVRPEGSVSTLKIQRTERGDSAVYLCASSLAGVDTQYFGPGTRLTVL.

This clone was detected once. The CDR3 DNA follows: TGTGCCAGCAGGAGGACAGGGAAGAACACTGAAGCTTTCTTT. This gives the protein CASRRTGKNTEAFF. This chain uses TRBV28 with TRBJ1-1; TRBD1 matches 8 bases. The V segment lost 6 bases and the J segment 1 base; nucleotides outside the gene matches: 4. The CDR3 totals 14 residues. Germline CDR1 and CDR2: MDHEN and SYDVKM. Looking up the rest from reference TRBV28 and TRBJ1-1 gives the full variable domain: DVKVTQSSRYLVKRTGEKVFLECVQDMDHENMFWYRQDPGLGLRLIYFSYDVKMKEKGDIPEGYSVSREKKERFSLILESASTNQTSMYLCASRRTGKNTEAFFGQGTRLTVV.

The CDR3 region is CASSLKRAGELFF. Written as DNA, the CDR3 is TGTGCCAGCAGCTTGAAGAGGGCCGGGGAGCTGTTTTTT. The rearrangement uses TRBV6-5 and TRBJ2-2; D is perhaps TRBD2 (5 bases). The CDR3 is made up of 13 amino acids. The germline gives CDR1 MNHEY, CDR2 SVGAGI. V lost 6 bases and J 6 bases, leaving 11 bases between the germline ends.

The chain joins TRBV7-3 to TRBJ2-3; TRBD1 or TRBD2 may be the D gene (5 bases each). V was cut by 1 base and J by 6 bases, with 11 bases left in between. The germline CDR1 and CDR2 sequences are SGHTA and FQGTGA. The CDR3 totals 14 residues. The CDR3 loop reads CASSLKNWGDTQYF. The CDR3 DNA reads TGTGCCAGCAGCTTAAAGAACTGGGGGGATACGCAGTATTTT.

The V and J genes are TRBV4-2 and TRBJ1-3, with TRBD1 as a possible D gene (6 bases). This CDR3 has 18 residues. V gave up 0 bases and J gave up 2 bases, with 17 bases separating them. Looked up from germline, CDR1 is LGHNA and CDR2 is YNFKEQ. CDR3 protein: CASSQEIIGGLTGNTIYF. The CDR3 DNA sequence: TGTGCCAGCAGCCAAGAAATCATTGGGGGGCTGACTGGAAACACCATATATTTT.

The CDR3 here is CASSRKGATLPYEQYF. CDR3 in DNA: TGTGCCAGTAGTAGAAAAGGGGCTACTCTCCCCTACGAGCAGTACTTC. The chain couples TRBV19 to TRBJ2-7; tentative D call: TRBD1 (5 bases). The germline V gene encodes CDR1 LNHDA and CDR2 SQIVND (reference sequence). The ends were cut back, 4 bases at V and 2 bases at J, with 18 bases in the middle. The CDR3 is 16 residues long.

The CDR3: CASKLRRDPDGGLFF. CDR3 coding DNA: TGTGCCAGCAAGCTACGGCGGGATCCCGACGGTGGACTGTTTTTT. This chain links TRBV28 with TRBJ1-4; D unresolved. This CDR3 region has 15 residues. In germline, CDR1 is MDHEN, CDR2 SYDVKM. The V gene lost 7 bases and the J gene lost 13 bases, with 25 bases spanning the gap.

V is TRBV6-5 and J is TRBJ2-2, with a weak D call TRBD1 (5 bases). There are 14 residues in the CDR3. V lost 6 bases, J lost 4 bases, and 12 bases lay in between. Germline values: CDR1 MNHEY, CDR2 SVGAGI. CDR3 DNA sequence: TGTGCCAGCAGAAAAGGACACCTCACCGGGGAGCTGTTTTTT. Translating it yields CASRKGHLTGELFF.